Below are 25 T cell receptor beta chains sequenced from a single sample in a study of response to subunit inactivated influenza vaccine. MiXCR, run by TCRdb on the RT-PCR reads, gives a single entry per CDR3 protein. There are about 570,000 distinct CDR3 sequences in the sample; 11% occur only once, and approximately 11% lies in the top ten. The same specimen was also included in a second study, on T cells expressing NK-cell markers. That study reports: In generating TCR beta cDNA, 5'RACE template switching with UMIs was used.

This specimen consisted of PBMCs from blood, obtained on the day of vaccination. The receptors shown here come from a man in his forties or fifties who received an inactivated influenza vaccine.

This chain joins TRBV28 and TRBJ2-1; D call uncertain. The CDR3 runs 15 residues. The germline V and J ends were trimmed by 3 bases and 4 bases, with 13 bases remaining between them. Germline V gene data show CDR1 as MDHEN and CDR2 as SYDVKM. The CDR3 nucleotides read TGTGCCAGCAGTTTTTACCTAACTGGGTACAATGAGCAGTTCTTC. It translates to CASSFYLTGYNEQFF.

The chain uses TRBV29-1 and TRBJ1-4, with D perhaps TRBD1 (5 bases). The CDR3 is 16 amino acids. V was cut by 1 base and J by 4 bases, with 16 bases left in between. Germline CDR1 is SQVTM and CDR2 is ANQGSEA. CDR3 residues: CSVEGLGGPDNEKLFF. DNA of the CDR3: TGCAGCGTTGAAGGGTTGGGGGGACCTGATAATGAAAAACTGTTTTTT.

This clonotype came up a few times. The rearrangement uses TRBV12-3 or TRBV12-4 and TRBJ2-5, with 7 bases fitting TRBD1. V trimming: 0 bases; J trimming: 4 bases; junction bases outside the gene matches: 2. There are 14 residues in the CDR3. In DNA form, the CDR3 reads TGTGCCAGCAGTTTAGCTAACAGGGGAGAGACCCAGTACTTC. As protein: CASSLANRGETQYF.

In DNA, the CDR3 is TGCAGCGTCCCCAGGGGGGAGGGGGGCAATGAGCAGTTCTTC. This translates into CSVPRGEGGNEQFF. The V gene is TRBV29-1, the J gene TRBJ2-1; D is tentatively TRBD1 or TRBD2 (7 bases each). Germline assignment: CDR1 SQVTM and CDR2 ANQGSEA. The CDR3 consists of 14 residues. V lost 6 bases, J lost 6 bases, and 18 bases lay in between.

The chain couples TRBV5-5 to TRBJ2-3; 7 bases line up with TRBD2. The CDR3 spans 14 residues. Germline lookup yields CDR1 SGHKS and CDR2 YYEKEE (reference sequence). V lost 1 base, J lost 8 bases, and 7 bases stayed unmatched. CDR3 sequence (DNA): TGTGCCAGCAGCTTGTATGCGGGGGAAGGTACGCAGTATTTT. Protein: CASSLYAGEGTQYF.

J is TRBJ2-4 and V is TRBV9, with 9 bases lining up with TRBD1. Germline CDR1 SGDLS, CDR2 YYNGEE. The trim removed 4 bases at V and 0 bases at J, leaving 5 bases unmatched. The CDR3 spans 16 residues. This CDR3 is CASSPNRGPAKNIQYF. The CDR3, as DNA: TGTGCCAGCAGCCCCAACAGGGGGCCAGCCAAAAACATTCAGTACTTC. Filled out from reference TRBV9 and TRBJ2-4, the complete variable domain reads DSGVTQTPKHLITATGQRVTLRCSPRSGDLSVYWYQQSLDQGLQFLIQYYNGEERAKGNILERFSAQQFPDLHSELNLSSLELGDSALYFCASSPNRGPAKNIQYFGAGTRLSVL.

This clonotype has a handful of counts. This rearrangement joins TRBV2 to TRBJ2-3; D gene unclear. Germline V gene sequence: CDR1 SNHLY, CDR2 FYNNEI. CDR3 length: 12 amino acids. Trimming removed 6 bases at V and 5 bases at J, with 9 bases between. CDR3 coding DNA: TGTGCCAGCAGCCAGGCAGTAGATACGCAGTATTTT. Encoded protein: CASSQAVDTQYF.

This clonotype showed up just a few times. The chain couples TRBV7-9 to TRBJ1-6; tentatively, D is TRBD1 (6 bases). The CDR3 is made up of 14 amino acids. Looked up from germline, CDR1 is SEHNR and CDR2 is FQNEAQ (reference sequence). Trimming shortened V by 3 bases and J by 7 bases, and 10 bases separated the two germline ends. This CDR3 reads CASSFGRGNSPLHF. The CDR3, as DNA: TGTGCCAGCAGCTTCGGCAGGGGCAATTCACCCCTCCACTTT.

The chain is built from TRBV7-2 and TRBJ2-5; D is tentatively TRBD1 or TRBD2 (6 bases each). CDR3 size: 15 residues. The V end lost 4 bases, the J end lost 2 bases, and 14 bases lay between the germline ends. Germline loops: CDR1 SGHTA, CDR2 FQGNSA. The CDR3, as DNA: TGTGCCAGCAGCTCCGTTGTAGGGGGGCAAGAGACCCAGTACTTC. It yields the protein CASSSVVGGQETQYF.

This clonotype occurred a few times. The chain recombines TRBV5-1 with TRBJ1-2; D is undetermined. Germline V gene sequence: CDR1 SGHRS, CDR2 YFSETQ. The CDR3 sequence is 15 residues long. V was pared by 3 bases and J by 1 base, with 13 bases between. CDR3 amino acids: CASSSGPMNNYGYTF. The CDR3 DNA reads TGCGCCAGCAGCTCCGGACCGATGAATAACTATGGCTACACCTTC.

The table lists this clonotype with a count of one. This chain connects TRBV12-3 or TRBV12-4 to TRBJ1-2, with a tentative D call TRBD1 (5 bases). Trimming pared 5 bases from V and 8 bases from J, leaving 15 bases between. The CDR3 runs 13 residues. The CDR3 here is CASSPAGGGGYTF. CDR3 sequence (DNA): TGTGCCAGCAGTCCTGCTGGGGGAGGCGGCTACACCTTC.

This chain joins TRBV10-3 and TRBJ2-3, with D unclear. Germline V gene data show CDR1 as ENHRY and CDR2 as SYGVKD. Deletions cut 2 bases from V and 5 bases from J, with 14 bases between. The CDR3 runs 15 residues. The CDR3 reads CAISEEGILGDTQYF. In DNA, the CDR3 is TGTGCCATCAGTGAGGAAGGTATCCTGGGAGATACGCAGTATTTT.

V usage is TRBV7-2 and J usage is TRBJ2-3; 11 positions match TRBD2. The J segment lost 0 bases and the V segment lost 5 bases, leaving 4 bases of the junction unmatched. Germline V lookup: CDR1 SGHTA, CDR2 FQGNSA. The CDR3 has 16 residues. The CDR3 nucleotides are TGTGCCAGCAGCCACACTAGCGGGGGTAGCACAGATACGCAGTATTTT. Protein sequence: CASSHTSGGSTDTQYF.

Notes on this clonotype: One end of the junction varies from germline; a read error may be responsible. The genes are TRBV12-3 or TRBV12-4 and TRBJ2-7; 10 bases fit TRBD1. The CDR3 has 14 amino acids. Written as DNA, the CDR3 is TGTGCCAGCAGTCCCGGGACAGGGGCCTACGAGCAGGACTTC. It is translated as CASSPGTGAYEQDF.

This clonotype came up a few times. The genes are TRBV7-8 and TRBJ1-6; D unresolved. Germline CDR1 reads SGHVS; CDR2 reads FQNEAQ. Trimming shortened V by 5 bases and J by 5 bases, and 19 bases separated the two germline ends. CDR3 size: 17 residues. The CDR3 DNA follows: TGTGCCAGCAGCCCGAGGGCCCATCGGACGAATAATTCACCCCTCCACTTT. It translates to CASSPRAHRTNNSPLHF.

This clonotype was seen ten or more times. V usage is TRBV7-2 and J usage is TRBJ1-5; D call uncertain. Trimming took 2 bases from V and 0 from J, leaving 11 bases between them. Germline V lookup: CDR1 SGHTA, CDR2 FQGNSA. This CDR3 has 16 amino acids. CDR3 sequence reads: CASSLLVASSNQPQHF. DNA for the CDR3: TGTGCCAGCAGCTTACTCGTCGCGTCTAGCAATCAGCCCCAGCATTTT.

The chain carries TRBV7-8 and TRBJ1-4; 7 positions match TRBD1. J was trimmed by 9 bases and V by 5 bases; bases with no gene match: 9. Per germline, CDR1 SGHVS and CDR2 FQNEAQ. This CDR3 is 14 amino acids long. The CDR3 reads CASSPDRVGKKLFF. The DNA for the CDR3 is TGTGCCAGCAGCCCCGACAGGGTTGGGAAAAAACTGTTTTTT.

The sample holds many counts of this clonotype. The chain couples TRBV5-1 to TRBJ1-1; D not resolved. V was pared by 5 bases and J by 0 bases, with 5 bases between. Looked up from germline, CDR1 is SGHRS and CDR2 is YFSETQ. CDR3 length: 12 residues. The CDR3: CASRALNTEAFF. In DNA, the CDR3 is TGCGCCAGCAGGGCCTTGAACACTGAAGCTTTCTTT.

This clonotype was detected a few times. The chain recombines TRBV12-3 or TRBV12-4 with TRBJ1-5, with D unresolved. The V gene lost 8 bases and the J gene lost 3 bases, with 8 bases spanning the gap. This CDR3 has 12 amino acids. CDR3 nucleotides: TGTGCCAGCGGAGAGTTCAATCAGCCCCAGCATTTT. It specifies CASGEFNQPQHF.

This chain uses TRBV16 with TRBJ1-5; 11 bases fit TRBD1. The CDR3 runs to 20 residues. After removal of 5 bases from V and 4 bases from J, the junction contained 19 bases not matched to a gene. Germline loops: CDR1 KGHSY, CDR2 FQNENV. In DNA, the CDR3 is TGTGCCAGCAGCGTCAGACCGGGACAGGGGGTGATTGTAGCAAATCAGCCCCAGCATTTT. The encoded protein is CASSVRPGQGVIVANQPQHF.

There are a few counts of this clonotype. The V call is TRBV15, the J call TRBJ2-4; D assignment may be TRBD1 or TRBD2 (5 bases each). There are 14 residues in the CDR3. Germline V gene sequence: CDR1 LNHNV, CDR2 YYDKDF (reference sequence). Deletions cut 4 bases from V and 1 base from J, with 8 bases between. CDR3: CATSTREAKNIQYF. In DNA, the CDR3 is TGTGCCACCAGCACCAGGGAGGCCAAAAACATTCAGTACTTC.

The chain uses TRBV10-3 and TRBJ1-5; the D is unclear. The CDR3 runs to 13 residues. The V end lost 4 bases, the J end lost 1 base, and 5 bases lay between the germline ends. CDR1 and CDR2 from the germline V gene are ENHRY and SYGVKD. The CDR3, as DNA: TGTGCCATCAGTGGGGCAAGCAATCAGCCCCAGCATTTT. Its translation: CAISGASNQPQHF.

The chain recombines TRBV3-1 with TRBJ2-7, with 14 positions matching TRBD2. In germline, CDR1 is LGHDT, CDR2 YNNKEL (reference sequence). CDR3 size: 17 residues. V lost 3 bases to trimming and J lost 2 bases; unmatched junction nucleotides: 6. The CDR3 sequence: CASSHGTSGSLTYEQYF. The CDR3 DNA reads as TGTGCCAGCAGCCACGGGACTAGCGGGAGCCTCACCTACGAGCAGTACTTC.

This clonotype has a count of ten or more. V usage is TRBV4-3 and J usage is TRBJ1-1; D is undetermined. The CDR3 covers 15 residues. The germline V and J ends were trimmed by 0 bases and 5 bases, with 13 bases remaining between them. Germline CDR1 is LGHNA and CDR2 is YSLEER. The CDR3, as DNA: TGCGCCAGCAGCCAAGAGGTATTTGGGAGTACTGAAGCTTTCTTT. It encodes CASSQEVFGSTEAFF.

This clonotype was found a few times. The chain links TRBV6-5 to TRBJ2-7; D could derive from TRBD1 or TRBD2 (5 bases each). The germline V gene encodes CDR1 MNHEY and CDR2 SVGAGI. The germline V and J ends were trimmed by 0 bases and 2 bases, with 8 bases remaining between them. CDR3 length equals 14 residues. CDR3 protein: CASSYSRGPYEQYF. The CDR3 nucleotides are TGTGCCAGCAGTTACTCGAGGGGTCCCTACGAGCAGTACTTC.